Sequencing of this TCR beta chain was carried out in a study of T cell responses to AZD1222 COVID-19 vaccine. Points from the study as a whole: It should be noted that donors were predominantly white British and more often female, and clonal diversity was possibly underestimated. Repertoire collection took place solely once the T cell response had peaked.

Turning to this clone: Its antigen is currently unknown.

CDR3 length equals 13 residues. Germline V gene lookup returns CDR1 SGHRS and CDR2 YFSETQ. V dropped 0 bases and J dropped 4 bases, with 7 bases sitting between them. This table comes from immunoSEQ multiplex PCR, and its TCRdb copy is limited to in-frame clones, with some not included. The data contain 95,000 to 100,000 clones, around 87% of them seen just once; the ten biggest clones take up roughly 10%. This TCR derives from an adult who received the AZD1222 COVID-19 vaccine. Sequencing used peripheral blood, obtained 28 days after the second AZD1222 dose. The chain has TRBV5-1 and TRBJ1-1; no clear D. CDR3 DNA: TGCGCCAGCAGCTTGGGGGCAAGCACTGAAGCTTTCTTT. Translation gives CASSLGASTEAFF.